This T cell receptor beta chain was recorded in a study of cytomegalovirus exposure and HLA in healthy donors. The trim removed 5 bases at V and 3 bases at J, leaving 7 bases unmatched. The CDR3 loop spans 15 amino acids. Germline-derived CDR1 and CDR2 are LNHDA and SQIVND (reference sequence). PCR involved 60 Vbeta and 13 Jbeta primers. Clones were read by immunoSEQ multiplex PCR, and TCRdb kept only the in-frame ones, dropping some. This repertoire shows some 200,000 clones, around 79% found once; its top ten account for 0.22%. This sequence joins TRBV19 and TRBJ2-7; 10 nucleotides match TRBD2. The origin of this receptor is a girl aged 2-9 years in good health and CMV-seronegative. Sequencing was done on a sample of PBMCs. The chain's CDR3 is CASSPSGGGFYEQYF. The CDR3 nucleotides read TGTGCCAGTAGTCCTAGCGGGGGAGGATTCTACGAGCAGTACTTC.